This T cell receptor beta chain was obtained from a study of tumor-infiltrating lymphocytes in primary liver carcinoma. A word on this clonotype: What it binds is not known. One end of the junction fails to match germline, which may point to a read error.

The CDR3 has 15 amino acids. Germline V gene lookup returns CDR1 MNHNS and CDR2 SASEGT. The study's findings and limits: Tumor-blood pairs (like tumor-adjacent pairs) overlapped less than tumor region pairs did.

TCR beta cDNA was reverse-transcribed from about 500 ng of total RNA. The reaction used a constant-region primer and ProtoScript II reverse transcriptase. Each TCR beta library was derived from three nested multiplex PCR rounds that employed slightly modified ARM-PCR. TRBV1-TRBV30 forward primers paired with a C-beta reverse primer were used in the first two PCR rounds, which ran about 11 cycles each. TCRdb independently ran MiXCR on the multiplex PCR reads; one entry per CDR3 protein. The data contain more than 20,000 distinct CDR3 sequences, almost 80% of them seen just once; the ten biggest clones take up about 40%. Co-extracting RNA and DNA was done with about 20-34 mg of unsorted bulk tissue as input. With chronic HBV infection, the patients were also treatment-naive.

The chain couples TRBV6-1 to TRBJ2-1, with 7 nucleotides matching TRBD2. The TCR sequence derives from a woman in her twenties or thirties with primary liver carcinoma and hepatitis B virus infection. The sequencing sample was made of liver tumor tissue from sampling region 1. The subset here: tumor region T1, superior pole. DNA of the CDR3: TGTGTCAGCAGGTGGGGACTAACGGGAGAAAATGAGCAGTTCTTC. Encoded protein: CVSRWGLTGENEQFF.